The 19 T cell receptor beta chains listed next were all sequenced from one sample in a study of blood T cells in healthy people across ages. Alongside a J-beta primer mix, a sample-barcoded 5' primer served in a second PCR lasting roughly 7 to 12 cycles. MiXCR, applied by TCRdb to the 5' RACE reads, yields one record per CDR3 protein. Here the sample spans under 2 million distinct CDR3 sequences, approximately 32% being singletons. Sequencing was done on a sample of blood. The source of these receptors is a woman in her thirties in good health.

The V and J genes are TRBV7-2 and TRBJ1-1, with D possibly being TRBD1 (5 bases). V dropped 1 base and J dropped 0 bases, with 9 bases sitting between them. CDR3 length: 15 amino acids. CDR1 is SGHTA, CDR2 FQGNSA, per germline. In DNA form, the CDR3 reads TGTGCCAGCAGCTTAGTTGGGGCGCTGAACACTGAAGCTTTCTTT. Its translation: CASSLVGALNTEAFF.

As concerns this clonotype: The junction differs from germline at one of its ends, possibly a read error. The V and J genes are TRBV4-1 and TRBJ2-7; 8 nucleotides match TRBD1. Per germline, CDR1 MGHRA and CDR2 YSYEKL. The CDR3 consists of 15 residues. The CDR3 loop is CVSSHGRTGFNEQYF. In DNA form, the CDR3 reads TGCGTCAGCAGCCATGGACGGACAGGGTTCAACGAGCAGTACTTC.

This clonotype has only a few counts. The V gene is TRBV20-1, the J gene TRBJ1-1; possibly TRBD1 for D (5 bases). The CDR3 has 12 residues. CDR1 is DFQATT and CDR2 is SNEGSKA in the germline V gene (reference sequence). V lost 5 bases, J lost 4 bases, and 11 bases lay in between. CDR3 in amino acids: CSAAGMITEAFF. CDR3 DNA sequence: TGCAGTGCTGCAGGGATGATCACTGAAGCTTTCTTT.

In this sample, this clonotype turned up a few times. The rearrangement uses TRBV6-2 or TRBV6-3 and TRBJ1-5; no clear D gene. The germline V gene encodes CDR1 MNHEY and CDR2 SVGEGT. Trimming cost V 0 bases and J 0 bases, with 12 bases left between them. The CDR3 consists of 17 residues. The CDR3 sequence is CASSYSGRTHSNQPQHF. CDR3 DNA sequence: TGTGCCAGCAGTTACTCGGGCAGGACCCATAGCAATCAGCCCCAGCATTTT.

This clonotype was seen only a few times. This chain uses TRBV5-1 with TRBJ1-2; the match to TRBD1 covers 8 bases. The germline gives CDR1 SGHRS, CDR2 YFSETQ. CDR3 length: 15 residues. V shed 4 bases and J 2 bases; nucleotides not matched to a gene: 7. The CDR3 loop is CASSPAQGANYGYTF. The CDR3 DNA reads as TGCGCCAGCAGCCCCGCCCAGGGGGCGAACTATGGCTACACCTTC. The full variable domain, completed using reference TRBV5-1 and TRBJ1-2, is KAGVTQTPRYLIKTRGQQVTLSCSPISGHRSVSWYQQTPGQGLQFLFEYFSETQRNKGNFPGRFSGRQFSNSRSEMNVSTLELGDSALYLCASSPAQGANYGYTFGSGTRLTVV.

This chain links TRBV18 with TRBJ2-5, with 9 bases aligning to TRBD1. The V and J ends lost 4 bases and 4 bases, in that order; junction bases with no gene match: 22. CDR3 length: 20 amino acids. CDR1 and CDR2 (germline): KGHSH, LQKENI. The CDR3 DNA reads TGTGCCAGCTCACAATACACTTATACGGACAGGGGATTTTCCGGAGAGACCCAGTACTTC. This codes for CASSQYTYTDRGFSGETQYF.

This clonotype was seen ten or more times. The chain links TRBV29-1 to TRBJ2-1; 10 bases line up with TRBD2. CDR3 size: 14 residues. V gave up 7 bases and J gave up 6 bases; unmatched junction bases: 9. Germline lookup yields CDR1 SQVTM and CDR2 ANQGSEA. CDR3 loop: CSAGAGTSVNEQFF. CDR3 DNA: TGCAGCGCGGGCGCCGGGACTAGCGTCAATGAGCAGTTCTTC.

A remark on this clonotype: Given a much more abundant clone one base away, this may be a read error. V is TRBV7-9 and J is TRBJ1-2; 7 nucleotides agree with TRBD1. V dropped 5 bases and J dropped 6; count of bases not matched to a gene: 9. Germline CDR1 and CDR2: SEHNR and FQNEAQ (reference sequence). The CDR3 has 14 residues. CDR3 nucleotides: TGTGCCAGCAGCCAGGACAGGTCCTACGATGGCTACACCTTC. Translating gives CASSQDRSYDGYTF.

The rearrangement joins TRBV12-3 or TRBV12-4 to TRBJ2-1; D uncertain. The CDR3 is 11 amino acids. V was shortened by 6 bases and J by 10 bases, with 10 bases between the two germline ends. The CDR3 coding sequence is TGTGCCAGCAGCCCCTTCGGGGAGCAGTTCTTC. As protein: CASSPFGEQFF.

This clonotype was seen a few times. This chain joins TRBV15 and TRBJ1-2; D call uncertain. Germline values: CDR1 LNHNV, CDR2 YYDKDF (reference sequence). The CDR3 consists of 13 residues. The germline V and J ends were trimmed by 8 bases and 0 bases, with 10 bases remaining between them. CDR3: CATSPGTNYGYTF. CDR3 nucleotide sequence: TGTGCCACCTCCCCGGGAACTAACTATGGCTACACCTTC.

The chain has TRBV20-1 and TRBJ2-3, with 9 bases lining up with TRBD2. The CDR3 length is 14 residues. Trimming removed 3 bases from V and 4 bases from J; junction bases left unmatched: 5. Germline assignment: CDR1 DFQATT and CDR2 SNEGSKA (reference sequence). This CDR3 is CSASSGGVADTQYF. The CDR3 DNA reads TGCAGTGCTAGTAGCGGGGGCGTCGCAGATACGCAGTATTTT.

The chain recombines TRBV14 with TRBJ2-1; 12 positions agree with TRBD1. The CDR3 consists of 17 residues. Germline CDR1 reads SGHDN; CDR2 reads FVKESK. Trimming took 0 bases from V and 6 from J; bases not matched to a gene: 6. CDR3 DNA sequence: TGTGCCAGCAGCCAAGATATCGGGACAGGGGGCTTCAATGAGCAGTTCTTC. This sequence encodes CASSQDIGTGGFNEQFF.

This clonotype was picked up a small number of times. The chain has TRBV4-1 and TRBJ2-1; TRBD2 aligns across 9 bases. The length of the CDR3 is 16 residues. Trimming removed 1 base from V and 5 bases from J; junction bases left unmatched: 6. CDR1 and CDR2 (germline): MGHRA, YSYEKL. The CDR3 sequence is CASSQVPAGGDNEQFF. Here the CDR3 DNA reads TGCGCCAGCAGCCAAGTTCCGGCGGGAGGGGACAATGAGCAGTTCTTC.

This rearrangement joins TRBV7-9 to TRBJ1-2; tentatively, D is TRBD1 (6 bases). Trimming pared 1 base from V and 2 bases from J, leaving 11 bases between. The CDR3 covers 15 residues. Germline assignment: CDR1 SEHNR and CDR2 FQNEAQ (reference sequence). This chain's CDR3 is CASSLESGGNYGYTF. The CDR3 DNA sequence: TGTGCCAGCAGCTTAGAAAGTGGGGGCAACTATGGCTACACCTTC.

The V call is TRBV10-2, the J call TRBJ2-3; D is perhaps TRBD1 (5 bases). CDR3 size: 15 residues. Germline V gene sequence: CDR1 WSHSY, CDR2 SAAADI. The V and J ends lost 4 bases and 4 bases respectively, with 15 bases between them. The CDR3 nucleotides read TGCGCCAGCAGTGCGACAGTAAAAAGGGCAGATACGCAGTATTTT. The encoded protein is CASSATVKRADTQYF.

Regarding this clonotype: A much larger clone lies a single base off, so this may be a read error. The chain carries TRBV4-1 and TRBJ1-2; perhaps TRBD1 as D (6 bases). The germline CDR1 and CDR2 sequences are MGHRA and YSYEKL. There are 15 residues in the CDR3. CDR3 DNA: TGCGCCAGCAGCCAAGAAAGGGACACTAACTATGGCTACATCTTC. It specifies CASSQERDTNYGYIF.

This clonotype was found a few times. V is TRBV30 and J is TRBJ2-7, with a weak D call TRBD2 (6 bases). Germline CDR1 and CDR2: GTSNPN and SVGIG (reference sequence). The CDR3 has 11 amino acids. CDR3 protein: CSGLSSYEQYF. CDR3 coding DNA: TGTAGTGGACTAAGCTCCTACGAGCAGTACTTC.

This clonotype has just a few counts. V and J are TRBV7-9 and TRBJ2-7, with D perhaps being TRBD1 or TRBD2 (5 bases each). Germline CDR1 SEHNR, CDR2 FQNEAQ (reference sequence). The ends were cut back, 2 bases at V and 3 bases at J, with 14 bases in the middle. The CDR3 sequence is 15 residues long. The CDR3 is CASSLIGRGYYEQYF. CDR3 DNA: TGTGCCAGCAGCTTAATTGGTCGGGGCTACTACGAGCAGTACTTC.

This chain joins TRBV5-1 and TRBJ2-2; 8 bases fit TRBD1. From germline, CDR1 is SGHRS and CDR2 YFSETQ. J gave up 4 bases and V 4 bases, and 12 bases lay outside the gene matches. CDR3 length: 17 amino acids. The CDR3 loop is CASSIRPRDRSTGELFF. The DNA of the CDR3 is TGCGCCAGCAGCATACGACCCAGGGACAGGAGCACCGGGGAGCTGTTTTTT.